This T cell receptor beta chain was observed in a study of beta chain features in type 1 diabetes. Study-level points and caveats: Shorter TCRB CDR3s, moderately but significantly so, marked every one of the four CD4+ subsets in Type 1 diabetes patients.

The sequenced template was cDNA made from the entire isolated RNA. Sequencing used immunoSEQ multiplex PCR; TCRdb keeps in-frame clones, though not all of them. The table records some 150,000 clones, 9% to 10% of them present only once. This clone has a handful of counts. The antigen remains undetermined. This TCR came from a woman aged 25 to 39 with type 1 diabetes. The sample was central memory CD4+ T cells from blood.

The CDR3: CASSGGGAGANVLTF. CDR3 coding DNA: TGTGCCAGCTCAGGAGGTGGGGCTGGGGCCAACGTCCTGACTTTC. J is TRBJ2-6 and V is TRBV18; perhaps TRBD2 as D (5 bases). V gave up 5 bases and J gave up 2 bases, with 10 bases separating them. CDR1 is KGHSH and CDR2 is LQKENI in the germline V gene. The CDR3 runs to 15 residues.